The 18 T cell receptor beta chains below come from one sample, sequenced in a study of T cell repertoires in cytomegalovirus infection. These receptors' targets are unknown. Using its own MiXCR run on the reads, TCRdb lists one record per CDR3 protein. Here the sample spans hundreds of thousands of distinct CDR3 sequences, around 32% being singletons. Sample: cultured PBMCs, taken from culture after CMV antigen stimulation. Receptor source: a human donor in good health (CMV status not recorded). Some clones in this sample may be carry-over from other donors' samples.

The chain combines TRBV24-1 with TRBJ2-1; tentative D call: TRBD1 (6 bases). Looked up from germline, CDR1 is KGHDR and CDR2 is SFDVKD. V was cut by 3 bases and J by 8 bases, with 13 bases left in between. This CDR3 has 14 residues. CDR3 nucleotide sequence: TGTGCCACCAGTGATCCCGGGACAAAGTATGAGCAGTTCTTC. This translates into CATSDPGTKYEQFF.

Only a few counts were recorded for this clonotype. V and J are TRBV2 and TRBJ2-3; 10 nucleotides align to TRBD2. V lost 5 bases to trimming and J lost 6 bases; unmatched junction nucleotides: 8. The CDR3 runs 15 residues. The germline gives CDR1 SNHLY, CDR2 FYNNEI. The CDR3 nucleotides read TGTGCCAGCAGTATACAGCGGGGGGGCGGCGATACGCAGTATTTT. Residues: CASSIQRGGGDTQYF.

This clonotype has just a few counts. The chain joins TRBV12-3 or TRBV12-4 to TRBJ1-5; D gene unclear. There are 16 residues in the CDR3. V was trimmed by 4 bases and J by 5 bases, leaving 18 bases between them. CDR3 residues: CASSSPGRIEHQPQHF. DNA for the CDR3: TGTGCCAGCAGTTCCCCCGGGCGGATCGAACATCAGCCCCAGCATTTT.

The rearrangement uses TRBV12-3 or TRBV12-4 and TRBJ2-3, with 9 bases fitting TRBD2. V shed 1 base and J 12 bases; nucleotides not matched to a gene: 11. The CDR3 covers 15 residues. The CDR3 spells CASSLEWTSERRQYF. Here the CDR3 DNA reads TGTGCCAGCAGTTTAGAGTGGACTAGCGAACGGCGACAGTATTTT.

This clonotype was recorded a few times. This rearrangement joins TRBV6-1 to TRBJ2-3; 7 bases are a match to TRBD1. This CDR3 is 16 amino acids long. V dropped 2 bases and J dropped 2; count of bases not matched to a gene: 7. CDR1 and CDR2 (germline): MNHNS, SASEGT. CDR3 region: CASSEWKGAPTDTQYF. The CDR3 DNA sequence: TGTGCCAGCAGTGAATGGAAGGGGGCACCCACAGATACGCAGTATTTT.

This clonotype has just a few counts. V is TRBV4-1 and J is TRBJ2-1; D unclear. There are 14 residues in the CDR3. Germline loops: CDR1 MGHRA, CDR2 YSYEKL. Trimming left V 4 bases short and J 3 bases short, with 10 bases between. The CDR3 bases are TGCGCCAGCAGCCGCGTACAAGACTACAATGAGCAGTTCTTC. Amino acids: CASSRVQDYNEQFF.

The table lists this clonotype with a few counts. This chain joins TRBV2 and TRBJ1-1, with 10 bases identical to TRBD1. The length of the CDR3 is 14 residues. CDR1 is SNHLY and CDR2 is FYNNEI in the germline V gene. V lost 11 bases and J lost 4; bases outside the gene matches: 10. The CDR3 here is CAGAGTGATTEAFF. DNA for the CDR3: TGTGCCGGGGCCGGGACAGGGGCGACCACTGAAGCTTTCTTT. Full variable domain (missing parts from reference TRBV2 and TRBJ1-1): EPEVTQTPSHQVTQMGQEVILRCVPISNHLYFYWYRQILGQKVEFLVSFYNNEISEKSEIFDDQFSVERPDGSNFTLKIRSTKLEDSAMYFCAGAGTGATTEAFFGQGTRLTVV.

The table lists this clonotype with a few counts. This sequence joins TRBV12-3 or TRBV12-4 and TRBJ1-1; D unclear. The CDR3 has 14 amino acids. Trimming left V 6 bases short and J 1 base short, with 12 bases between. As DNA, the CDR3 is TGTGCCAGCAGCCCGCCCGGGAAGAACACTGAAGCTTTCTTT. This translates into CASSPPGKNTEAFF.

Only a few counts were recorded for this clonotype. The genes are TRBV7-9 and TRBJ2-7; 8 bases line up with TRBD1. This CDR3 contains 15 residues. V trimming: 0 bases; J trimming: 6 bases; junction bases outside the gene matches: 7. Germline V lookup: CDR1 SEHNR, CDR2 FQNEAQ (reference sequence). The CDR3 protein is CASSLAQGARGEQYF. In nucleotides, the CDR3 is TGTGCCAGCAGCTTAGCCCAGGGGGCTAGGGGCGAGCAGTACTTC.

This chain joins TRBV6-6 and TRBJ1-2; D unclear. Germline CDR1 reads MNHNY; CDR2 reads SVGAGI (reference sequence). This CDR3 region has 13 residues. Trimming cost V 2 bases and J 6 bases, with 10 bases left between them. Written as DNA, the CDR3 is TGTGCCAGCAGTTACACGGGGTACAATGGCTACACCTTC. Its translation: CASSYTGYNGYTF.

This clonotype has just a few counts. This chain uses TRBV7-6 with TRBJ2-4; a weak D match, TRBD1 (5 bases). The CDR3 is 12 residues long. The V gene lost 8 bases and the J gene lost 6 bases, with 11 bases spanning the gap. Germline V gene lookup returns CDR1 SGHVS and CDR2 FNYEAQ. CDR3 residues: CASSPGPNIQYF. In nucleotides, the CDR3 is TGTGCCAGCTCACCAGGGCCAAACATTCAGTACTTC.

The chain is built from TRBV2 and TRBJ1-2, with 8 bases lining up with TRBD1. The CDR3 is 13 residues long. Trimming at V came to 6 bases and at J to 7 bases, leaving 7 bases not matched to a gene. Germline values: CDR1 SNHLY, CDR2 FYNNEI. In nucleotides, the CDR3 is TGTGCCAGCAGAGCAGGGGGCCTCGGTGGCTACACCTTC. Translating it yields CASRAGGLGGYTF.

V and J are TRBV28 and TRBJ2-3; TRBD2 matches 7 bases. The CDR3 covers 18 residues. Germline CDR1 reads MDHEN; CDR2 reads SYDVKM. The junction had 19 bases not matched to a gene; V was cut back by 8 bases and J by 2 bases. The CDR3 protein is CASCEMGGGGPDTDTQYF. CDR3 in DNA: TGTGCCAGCTGTGAAATGGGGGGGGGGGGTCCAGACACAGATACGCAGTATTTT.

This clonotype appeared a few times. V is TRBV20-1 and J is TRBJ2-1; 9 nucleotides line up with TRBD2. There are 18 residues in the CDR3. Trimming removed 3 bases from V and 0 bases from J; junction bases left unmatched: 12. Germline CDR1 reads DFQATT; CDR2 reads SNEGSKA (reference sequence). This CDR3 is CSARSGTSYGSSYNEQFF. The CDR3 nucleotides read TGCAGTGCTAGGTCCGGGACTAGCTATGGCAGCTCCTACAATGAGCAGTTCTTC.

This clonotype appeared many times. The chain combines TRBV7-2 with TRBJ1-2; D unresolved. Trimming removed 3 bases at V and 2 bases at J, with 10 bases between. CDR3 length: 14 residues. Germline V lookup: CDR1 SGHTA, CDR2 FQGNSA. CDR3 in amino acids: CASSFGGQNYGYTF. Written as DNA, the CDR3 is TGTGCCAGCAGCTTTGGAGGGCAAAACTATGGCTACACCTTC.

The genes are TRBV7-8 and TRBJ1-5; weak D call: TRBD1 (6 bases). The ends were cut back, 6 bases at V and 6 bases at J, with 15 bases in the middle. The CDR3 has 14 residues. From germline, CDR1 is SGHVS and CDR2 FQNEAQ. CDR3 amino acids: CASSMQGIGQPQHF. CDR3 DNA sequence: TGTGCCAGCAGTATGCAGGGGATTGGTCAGCCCCAGCATTTT.

This clonotype was seen a few times. The chain couples TRBV9 to TRBJ1-2; possible D gene TRBD1, 5 bases. Trimming removed 3 bases from V and 4 bases from J, with 19 bases in between. Germline V gives CDR1 SGDLS, CDR2 YYNGEE. This CDR3 has 16 amino acids. For the CDR3, the DNA is TGTGCCAGCAGCGCTGGGGGGGACGTAGGAACCTATGGCTACACCTTC. It codes for CASSAGGDVGTYGYTF.

This clonotype was counted only a few times. CDR3 nucleotides: TGTGCCATCAGTAACTTAGCGGATTACGAGCAGTACTTC. The encoded protein is CAISNLADYEQYF. The chain employs TRBV10-3 and TRBJ2-7, with D maybe TRBD2 (6 bases). Trimming left V 5 bases short and J 4 bases short, with 12 bases between. This CDR3 has 13 residues. Germline V gene data show CDR1 as ENHRY and CDR2 as SYGVKD.